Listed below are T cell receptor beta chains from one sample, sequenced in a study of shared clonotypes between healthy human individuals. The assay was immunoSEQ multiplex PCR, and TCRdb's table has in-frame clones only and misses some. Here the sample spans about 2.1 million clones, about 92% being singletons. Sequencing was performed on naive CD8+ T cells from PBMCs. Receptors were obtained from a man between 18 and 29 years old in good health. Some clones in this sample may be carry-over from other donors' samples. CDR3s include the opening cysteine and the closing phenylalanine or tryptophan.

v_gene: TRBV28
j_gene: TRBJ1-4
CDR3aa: CASSLWASNEKLFF

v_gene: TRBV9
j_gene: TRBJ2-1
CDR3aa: CASSPGLTYNEQFF

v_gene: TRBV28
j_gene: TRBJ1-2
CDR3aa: CASKRPRAGVMYGYTF

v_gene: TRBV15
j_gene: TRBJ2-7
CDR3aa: CATSRGGEDHEQYF

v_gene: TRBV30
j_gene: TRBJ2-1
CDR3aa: CAWSPSGEQFF

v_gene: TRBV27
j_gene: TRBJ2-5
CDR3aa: CASSLWDQETQYF

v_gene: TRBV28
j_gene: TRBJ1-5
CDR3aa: CASSLRYNQPQHF

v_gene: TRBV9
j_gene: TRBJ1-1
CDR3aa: CASSVEGAPPSNTEAFF

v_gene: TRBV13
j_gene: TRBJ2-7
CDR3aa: CASSLGESAAYEQYF

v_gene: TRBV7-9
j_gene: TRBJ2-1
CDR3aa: CASSSGSGTSYNEQFF

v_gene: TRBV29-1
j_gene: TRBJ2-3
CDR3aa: CSVVPSLTTDTQYF

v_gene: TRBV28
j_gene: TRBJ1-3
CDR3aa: CASRDGGRETYPGNTIYF

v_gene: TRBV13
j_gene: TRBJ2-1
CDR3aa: CASSSGQPGAQFF

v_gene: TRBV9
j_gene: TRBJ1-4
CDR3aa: CASSSRSSKPQRDEKLFF

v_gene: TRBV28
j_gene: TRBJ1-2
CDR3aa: CASSSRDRGYYGYTF

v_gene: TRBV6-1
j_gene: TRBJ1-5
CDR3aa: CASSEGRSANQPQHF

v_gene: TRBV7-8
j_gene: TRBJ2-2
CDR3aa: CASSSRGRGVPGELFF

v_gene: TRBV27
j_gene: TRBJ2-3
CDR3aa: CASQTSTDTQYF

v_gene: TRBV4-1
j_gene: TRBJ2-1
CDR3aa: CASTPLSDSTLDEQFF

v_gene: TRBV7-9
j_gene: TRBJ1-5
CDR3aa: CASSLVYDQPQHF

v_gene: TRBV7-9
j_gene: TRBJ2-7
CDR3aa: CASSLAHPPTEYEQYF

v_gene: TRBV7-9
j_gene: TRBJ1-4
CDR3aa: CASSFLSVGFNEKLFF

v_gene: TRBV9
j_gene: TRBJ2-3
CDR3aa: CASSPQGISTDTQYF

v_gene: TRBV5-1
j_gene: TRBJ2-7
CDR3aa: CASSLGTVSYEQYF

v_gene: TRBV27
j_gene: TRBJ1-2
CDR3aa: CASSYGTGYGYTF

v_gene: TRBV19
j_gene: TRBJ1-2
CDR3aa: CASSHAGQDYGYTF

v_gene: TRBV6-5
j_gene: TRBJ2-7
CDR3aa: CASSYSDSYEQYF

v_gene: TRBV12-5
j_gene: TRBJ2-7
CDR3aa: CASMGSGDEQYF

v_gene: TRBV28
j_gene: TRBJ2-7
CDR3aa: CASSPLPTGHEQYF

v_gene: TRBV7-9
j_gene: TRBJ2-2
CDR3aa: CASSSRQGATGELFF

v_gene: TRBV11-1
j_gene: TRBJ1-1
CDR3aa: CASSPPPGGNTEAFF

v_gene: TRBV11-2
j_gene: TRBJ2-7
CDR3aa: CASSYTGTFDLYEQYF

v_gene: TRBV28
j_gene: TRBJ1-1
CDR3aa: CASSSTANTEAFF

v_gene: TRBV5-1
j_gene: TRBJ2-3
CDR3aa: CASSLMASGTSTDTQYF

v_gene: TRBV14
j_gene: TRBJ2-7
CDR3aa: CASSQVQGRNEQYF

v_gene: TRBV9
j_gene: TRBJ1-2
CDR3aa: CASSVAGAGYGYTF

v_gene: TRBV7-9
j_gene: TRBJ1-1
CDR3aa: CASSSTLNTEAFF

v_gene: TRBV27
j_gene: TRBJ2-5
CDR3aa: CASSLGGTEETQYF

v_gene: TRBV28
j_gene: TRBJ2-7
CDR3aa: CASKLAGGDEQYF

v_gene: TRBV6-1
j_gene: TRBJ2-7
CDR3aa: CASSSTDSYEQYF

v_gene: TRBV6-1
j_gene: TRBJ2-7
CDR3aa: CASSDPAGSRYEQYF

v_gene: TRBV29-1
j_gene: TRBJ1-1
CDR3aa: CSVEVRTGGTEAFF

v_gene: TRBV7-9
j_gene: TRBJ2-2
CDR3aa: CASSLFRGRTNTGELFF

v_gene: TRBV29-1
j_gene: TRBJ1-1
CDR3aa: CSVEGSDRRAEAFF

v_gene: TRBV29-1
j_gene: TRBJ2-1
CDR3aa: CSVIPSGIYNEQFF

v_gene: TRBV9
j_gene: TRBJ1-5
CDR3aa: CASSVFGTVNQPQHF

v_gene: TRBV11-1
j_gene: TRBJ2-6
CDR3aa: CASSLEDSGANVLTF

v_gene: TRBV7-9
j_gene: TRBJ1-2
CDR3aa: CASSQEGSRF

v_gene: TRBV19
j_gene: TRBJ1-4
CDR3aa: CASSWGEGANEKLFF

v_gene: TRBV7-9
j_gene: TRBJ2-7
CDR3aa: CASSLTGQGDKSYEQYF

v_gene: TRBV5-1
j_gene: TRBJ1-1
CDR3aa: CASSLSPGWTEAFF

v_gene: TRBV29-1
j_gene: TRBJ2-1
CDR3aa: CSVTGLATLSSYNEQFF

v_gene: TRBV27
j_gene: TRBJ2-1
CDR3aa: CASSLTGDTYNEQFF